One sample yielded the 20 T cell receptor beta chains listed below, sequenced in a study of T cell changes during pregnancy in multiple sclerosis (dated by TCRdb to about 2019). The protocol used for the library was the immunoSEQ multiplex PCR assay. TCRdb obtained this table from immuneACCESS and retained in-frame rearrangements with V and J assigned. These tables miss some clones; where compared with another copy, unresolved V genes account for less than half of the shortfall, and the remainder is unexplained. The sample profile shows roughly 110,000 clones; more than 80% of them were found once. Roughly 1.5% of the sample is in the top ten clones. Sequencing used peripheral blood, obtained before pregnancy. The receptors stem from a female donor with multiple sclerosis, enrolled in a pregnancy study.

V and J are TRBV27 and TRBJ2-7; 9 bases fit TRBD1. Germline-derived CDR1 and CDR2 are MNHEY and SMNVEV (reference sequence). V shed 6 bases and J 6 bases; nucleotides not matched to a gene: 6. The CDR3 covers 13 residues. The DNA of the CDR3 is TGTGCCAGCAGGGCCGGGACAGGGTTCGAGCAGTACTTC. As protein: CASRAGTGFEQYF.

This clone was found once. The chain carries TRBV6-5 and TRBJ2-1; TRBD2 agrees at 10 bases. Losses at the gene ends were 2 bases for V and 6 bases for J; bases not matched to a gene: 4. CDR3 length equals 15 residues. The germline gives CDR1 MNHEY, CDR2 SVGAGI. The CDR3: CASSYLAGVFNEQFF. CDR3 sequence (DNA): TGTGCCAGCAGTTACCTAGCGGGAGTGTTCAATGAGCAGTTCTTC.

The V and J genes are TRBV7-3 and TRBJ2-7; perhaps TRBD2 as D (6 bases). Trimming cost V 4 bases and J 0 bases, with 10 bases left between them. The V gene's germline CDR1 is SGHTA and CDR2 FQGTGA. This CDR3 comprises 14 residues. CDR3 in DNA: TGTGCCAGCAGCTCAGACGGGAGCTCCTACGAGCAGTACTTC. It specifies CASSSDGSSYEQYF.

V and J are TRBV27 and TRBJ2-7; D remains unclear. Germline V lookup: CDR1 MNHEY, CDR2 SMNVEV (reference sequence). Trimming pared 2 bases from V and 3 bases from J, leaving 8 bases between. CDR3 size: 13 residues. In DNA form, the CDR3 reads TGTGCCAGCAGTTTAGACATGGGCTACGAGCAGTACTTC. Translating gives CASSLDMGYEQYF.

The chain combines TRBV10-3 with TRBJ2-6; no definite D call. The ends were cut back, 4 bases at V and 0 bases at J, with 7 bases in the middle. The CDR3 loop spans 15 amino acids. Germline CDR1 and CDR2: ENHRY and SYGVKD. The CDR3 reads CAISASGSGANVLTF. The DNA for the CDR3 is TGTGCCATCAGTGCGTCCGGCTCTGGGGCCAACGTCCTGACTTTC.

The chain uses TRBV2 and TRBJ2-7, with D maybe TRBD1 (6 bases). The CDR3 runs to 15 residues. V lost 6 bases and J lost 1, with 16 bases in between. Germline lookup yields CDR1 SNHLY and CDR2 FYNNEI. This CDR3 is CASSVDRRTSYEQYF. For the CDR3, the DNA is TGTGCCAGCAGCGTAGACAGGCGGACTTCCTACGAGCAGTACTTC.

The chain is built from TRBV28 and TRBJ2-3; D remains ambiguous. Trimming left V 4 bases short and J 0 bases short, with 8 bases between. The CDR3 is 14 residues long. Per the germline V gene, CDR1 is MDHEN and CDR2 is SYDVKM. The CDR3 DNA reads TGTGCCAGCAGTTCACCCGGGAGCACAGATACGCAGTATTTT. Translation gives CASSSPGSTDTQYF.

CDR3 residues: CASSLYTNTGELFF. CDR3 DNA sequence: TGCGCCAGCAGCTTGTACACAAACACCGGGGAGCTGTTTTTT. The chain joins TRBV5-1 to TRBJ2-2; no clear D gene. The germline V gene encodes CDR1 SGHRS and CDR2 YFSETQ. The CDR3 has 14 residues. With 1 base removed from V and 2 bases from J, the gap between germline ends came to 6 bases.

The chain has TRBV19 and TRBJ2-1; TRBD1 aligns across 9 bases. The CDR3 length is 15 residues. Germline lookup yields CDR1 LNHDA and CDR2 SQIVND (reference sequence). The junction had 6 bases not matched to a gene; V was cut back by 4 bases and J by 5 bases. The CDR3 reads CASSNPGQGHNEQFF. The CDR3 DNA reads as TGTGCCAGTAGTAACCCGGGACAGGGACACAATGAGCAGTTCTTC.

This chain joins TRBV19 and TRBJ1-5; 10 positions agree with TRBD1. V trimming: 4 bases; J trimming: 9 bases; junction bases outside the gene matches: 6. This CDR3 comprises 14 residues. The germline V gene has CDR1 LNHDA and CDR2 SQIVND (reference sequence). CDR3 in amino acids: CASSTGQGVSPQHF. In nucleotides, the CDR3 is TGTGCCAGTAGTACCGGACAGGGGGTTTCGCCCCAGCATTTT.

This chain connects TRBV28 to TRBJ2-3; no definite D call. Germline lookup yields CDR1 MDHEN and CDR2 SYDVKM. The ends were cut back, 5 bases at V and 0 bases at J, with 3 bases in the middle. CDR3 length: 12 amino acids. The CDR3 DNA sequence: TGTGCCAGCAGTCCTAGCACAGATACGCAGTATTTT. This translates into CASSPSTDTQYF.

The chain couples TRBV2 to TRBJ1-5, with 10 bases aligning to TRBD1. The germline V gene encodes CDR1 SNHLY and CDR2 FYNNEI. V lost 6 bases to trimming and J lost 4 bases; unmatched junction nucleotides: 6. CDR3 length: 15 amino acids. CDR3 in amino acids: CASSLMGQGNQPQHF. The CDR3 nucleotides read TGTGCCAGCAGCCTCATGGGACAGGGGAATCAGCCCCAGCATTTT.

This clone was detected a few times. This chain uses TRBV4-1 with TRBJ1-6; D not resolved. In germline, CDR1 is MGHRA, CDR2 YSYEKL. This CDR3 has 12 residues. V lost 2 bases, J lost 10 bases, and 6 bases lay in between. CDR3 sequence (DNA): TGCGCCAGCAGCCAATTTGAGTCACCCCTCCACTTT. It encodes CASSQFESPLHF.

The V and J genes are TRBV7-2 and TRBJ2-2; 7 positions agree with TRBD1. Germline V gene lookup returns CDR1 SGHTA and CDR2 FQGNSA. CDR3 size: 13 residues. The J segment lost 7 bases and the V segment lost 4 bases, leaving 3 bases of the junction unmatched. The CDR3, as DNA: TGTGCCAGCAGCTACAGGGGTGACGGGGAGCTGTTTTTT. It is translated as CASSYRGDGELFF.

This rearrangement joins TRBV9 to TRBJ1-2; weak D call: TRBD1 (6 bases). Germline CDR1 is SGDLS and CDR2 is YYNGEE. Trimming removed 2 bases at V and 3 bases at J, with 8 bases between. CDR3 size: 13 residues. The CDR3 spells CASSVGQDYGYTF. The CDR3 DNA reads as TGTGCCAGCAGCGTGGGACAAGACTATGGCTACACCTTC.

The chain combines TRBV2 with TRBJ2-2; 7 nucleotides agree with TRBD2. The junction had 5 bases not matched to a gene; V was cut back by 4 bases and J by 3 bases. The CDR3 spans 15 residues. The germline V gene has CDR1 SNHLY and CDR2 FYNNEI. CDR3 region: CASSVKREDTGELFF. DNA for the CDR3: TGTGCCAGCAGTGTGAAGCGGGAAGACACCGGGGAGCTGTTTTTT.

The CDR3 loop is CASSLGRLSREQETQYF. CDR3 sequence (DNA): TGTGCCAGCAGCTTAGGCAGGCTATCCCGGGAACAAGAGACCCAGTACTTC. The V and J genes are TRBV11-3 and TRBJ2-5; D perhaps matches TRBD2 (5 bases). The germline V gene has CDR1 SGHNT and CDR2 YENEEA. V lost 1 base and J 2 bases, leaving 17 bases between the germline ends. This CDR3 comprises 17 residues.

This chain joins TRBV18 and TRBJ2-5; 10 nucleotides align to TRBD1. Germline V gene lookup returns CDR1 KGHSH and CDR2 LQKENI. Trimming removed 5 bases from V and 4 bases from J; junction bases left unmatched: 7. This CDR3 is built from 15 residues. The CDR3 DNA reads TGTGCCAGCTCAATAACTGACAGGGGGCTAGAGACCCAGTACTTC. Translation: CASSITDRGLETQYF. Together with reference TRBV18 and TRBJ2-5, the CDR3 gives the full variable domain: NAGVMQNPRHLVRRRGQEARLRCSPMKGHSHVYWYRQLPEEGLKFMVYLQKENIIDESGMPKERFSAEFPKEGPSILRIQQVVRGDSAAYFCASSITDRGLETQYFGPGTRLLVL.

This chain connects TRBV9 to TRBJ1-6; the D gene is possibly TRBD1 (5 bases). Germline CDR1 reads SGDLS; CDR2 reads YYNGEE. V gave up 0 bases and J gave up 13 bases, with 17 bases separating them. CDR3 size: 15 residues. CDR3 bases: TGTGCCAGCAGCGTAGCTACGGGGGGAGTTTCTCCCCTCCACTTT. Amino acid sequence: CASSVATGGVSPLHF.

The chain has TRBV28 and TRBJ1-5; D possibly corresponds to TRBD1 (5 bases). Deletions cut 6 bases from V and 12 bases from J, with 15 bases between. In germline, CDR1 is MDHEN, CDR2 SYDVKM. The CDR3 contains 12 residues. The CDR3 DNA follows: TGTGCCAGCAGGTATAACGCGGGGCGCCAGCATTTT. It yields the protein CASRYNAGRQHF.